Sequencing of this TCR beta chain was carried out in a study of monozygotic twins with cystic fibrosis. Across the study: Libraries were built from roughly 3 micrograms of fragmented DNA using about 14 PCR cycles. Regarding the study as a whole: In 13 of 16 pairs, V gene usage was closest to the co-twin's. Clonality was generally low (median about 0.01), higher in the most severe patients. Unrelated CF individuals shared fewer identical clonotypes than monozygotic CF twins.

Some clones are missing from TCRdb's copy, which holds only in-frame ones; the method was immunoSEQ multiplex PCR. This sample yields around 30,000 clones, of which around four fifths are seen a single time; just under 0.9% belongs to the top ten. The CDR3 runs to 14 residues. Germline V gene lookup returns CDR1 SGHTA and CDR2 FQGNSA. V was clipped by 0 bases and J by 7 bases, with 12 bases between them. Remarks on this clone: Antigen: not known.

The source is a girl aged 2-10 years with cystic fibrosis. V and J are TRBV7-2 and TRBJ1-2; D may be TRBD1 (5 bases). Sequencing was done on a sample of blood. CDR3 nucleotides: TGTGCCAGCAGCTTAGCATGGGACGGGGCTGGCTACACCTTC. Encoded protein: CASSLAWDGAGYTF.